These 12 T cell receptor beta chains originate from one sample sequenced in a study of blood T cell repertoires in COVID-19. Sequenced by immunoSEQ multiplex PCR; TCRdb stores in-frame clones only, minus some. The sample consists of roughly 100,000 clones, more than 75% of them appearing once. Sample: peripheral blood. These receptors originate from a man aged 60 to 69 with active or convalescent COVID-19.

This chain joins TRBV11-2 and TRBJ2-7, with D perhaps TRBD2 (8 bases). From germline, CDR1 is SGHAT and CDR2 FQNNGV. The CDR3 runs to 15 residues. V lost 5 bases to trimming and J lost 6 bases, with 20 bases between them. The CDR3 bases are TGTGCCAGCAGCCTGGGACAGCGGGGGTCCAGCGAGCAGTACTTC. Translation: CASSLGQRGSSEQYF.

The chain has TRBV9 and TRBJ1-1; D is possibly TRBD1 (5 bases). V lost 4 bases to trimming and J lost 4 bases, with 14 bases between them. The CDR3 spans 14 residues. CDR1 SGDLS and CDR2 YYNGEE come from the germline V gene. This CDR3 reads CASSPRTGGTEAFF. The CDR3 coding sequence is TGTGCCAGCAGCCCTCGGACCGGGGGCACTGAAGCTTTCTTT.

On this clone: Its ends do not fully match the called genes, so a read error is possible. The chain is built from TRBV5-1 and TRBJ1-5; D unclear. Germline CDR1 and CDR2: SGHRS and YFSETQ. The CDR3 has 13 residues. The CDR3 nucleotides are TGCACCAGCAGCCTGGGCCCCAGGAAGCCCCAGCATTTT. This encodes CTSSLGPRKPQHF. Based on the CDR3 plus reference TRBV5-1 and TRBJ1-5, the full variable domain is KAGVTQTPRYLIKTRGQQVTLSCSPISGHRSVSWYQQTPGQGLQFLFEYFSETQRNKGNFPGRFSGRQFSNSRSEMNVSTLELGDSALYLCTSSLGPRKPQHFGDGTRLSIL.

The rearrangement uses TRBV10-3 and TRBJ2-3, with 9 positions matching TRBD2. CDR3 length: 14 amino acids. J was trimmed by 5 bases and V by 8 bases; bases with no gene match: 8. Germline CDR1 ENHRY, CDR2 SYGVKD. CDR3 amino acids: CAIRGDSGRDTQYF. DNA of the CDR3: TGTGCCATCCGAGGCGATAGCGGGAGAGATACGCAGTATTTT.

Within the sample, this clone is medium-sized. The CDR3 DNA is TGTGCCAGCAGCTTAACGGTGACAGGAAACGAGCAGTACTTC. Amino acids: CASSLTVTGNEQYF. The rearrangement joins TRBV7-3 to TRBJ2-7; perhaps TRBD1 as D (6 bases). Trimming removed 0 bases from V and 5 bases from J, with 11 bases in between. The V gene's germline CDR1 is SGHTA and CDR2 FQGTGA. The CDR3 consists of 14 residues.

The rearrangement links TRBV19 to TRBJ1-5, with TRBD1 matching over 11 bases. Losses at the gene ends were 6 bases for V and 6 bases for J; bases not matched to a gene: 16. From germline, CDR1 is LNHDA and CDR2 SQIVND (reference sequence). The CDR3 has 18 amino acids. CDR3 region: CASSPYSGTGGPGQPQHF. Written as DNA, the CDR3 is TGTGCCAGTAGCCCCTACTCCGGGACAGGGGGACCGGGTCAGCCCCAGCATTTT.

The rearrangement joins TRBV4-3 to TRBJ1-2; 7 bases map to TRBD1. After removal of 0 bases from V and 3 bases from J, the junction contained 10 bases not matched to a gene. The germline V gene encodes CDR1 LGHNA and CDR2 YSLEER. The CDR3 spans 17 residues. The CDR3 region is CASSQDGVTGVDYGYTF. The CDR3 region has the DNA TGCGCCAGCAGCCAAGATGGAGTTACAGGGGTGGACTATGGCTACACCTTC.

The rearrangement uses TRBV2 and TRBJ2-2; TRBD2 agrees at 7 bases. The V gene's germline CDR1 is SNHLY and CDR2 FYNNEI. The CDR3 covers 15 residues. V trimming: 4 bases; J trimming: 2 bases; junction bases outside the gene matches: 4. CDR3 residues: CASSVRGENTGELFF. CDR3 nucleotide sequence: TGTGCCAGCAGTGTACGGGGGGAAAACACCGGGGAGCTGTTTTTT. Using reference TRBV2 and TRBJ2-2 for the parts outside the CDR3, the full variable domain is EPEVTQTPSHQVTQMGQEVILRCVPISNHLYFYWYRQILGQKVEFLVSFYNNEISEKSEIFDDQFSVERPDGSNFTLKIRSTKLEDSAMYFCASSVRGENTGELFFGEGSRLTVL.

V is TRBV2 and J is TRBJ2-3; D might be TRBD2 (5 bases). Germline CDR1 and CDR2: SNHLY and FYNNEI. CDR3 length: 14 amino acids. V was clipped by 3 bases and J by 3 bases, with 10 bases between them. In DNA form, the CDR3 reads TGTGCCAGCAGTGATGTAGGGAGAACAGATACGCAGTATTTT. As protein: CASSDVGRTDTQYF.

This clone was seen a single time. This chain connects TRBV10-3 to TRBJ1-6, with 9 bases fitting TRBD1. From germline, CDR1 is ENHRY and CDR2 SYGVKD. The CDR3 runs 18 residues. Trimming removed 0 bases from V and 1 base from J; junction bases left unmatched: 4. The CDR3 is CAISESGQGSSYNSPLHF. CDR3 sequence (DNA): TGTGCCATCAGTGAGTCTGGACAGGGGTCATCCTATAATTCACCCCTCCACTTT.

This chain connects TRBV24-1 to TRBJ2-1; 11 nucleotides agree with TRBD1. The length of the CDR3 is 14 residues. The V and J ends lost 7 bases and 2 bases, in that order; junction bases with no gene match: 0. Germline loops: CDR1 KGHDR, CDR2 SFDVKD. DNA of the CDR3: TGTGCCACCAGGGGACAGGGGGCCTACAATGAGCAGTTCTTC. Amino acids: CATRGQGAYNEQFF.

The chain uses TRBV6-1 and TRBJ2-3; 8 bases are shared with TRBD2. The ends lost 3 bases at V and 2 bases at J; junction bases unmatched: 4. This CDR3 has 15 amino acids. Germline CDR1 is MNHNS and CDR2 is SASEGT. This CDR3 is CASSDSGSPTDTQYF. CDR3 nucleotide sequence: TGTGCCAGCAGTGACAGCGGGAGCCCCACAGATACGCAGTATTTT.